This TCR beta chain derives from a study of T-cell memory formation after mild COVID-19. TCRdb re-called the 5' RACE reads with MiXCR, one entry per CDR3 protein. The profile shows hundreds of thousands of distinct CDR3 sequences, 20% of them singletons. The sample was PBMCs or a T cell subset sorted from them (not recorded which). This sequence originates from an adult woman who had mild COVID-19 (a few samples of this study predate the infection). Cell type and time point are not known.

The CDR3, as DNA: TGTGCCAGCAGCCGCCGGGACGTAAGCTCCTACGAGCAGTACTTC. Translating gives CASSRRDVSSYEQYF. This chain uses TRBV7-2 with TRBJ2-7; the D call may be TRBD1 or TRBD2 (5 bases each). The CDR3 totals 15 residues. The V gene's germline CDR1 is SGHTA and CDR2 FQGNSA. Trimming cost V 5 bases and J 0 bases, with 14 bases left between them.